Described below is a single T cell receptor beta chain sequence and its context. This entry belongs to a study of long-term antiretroviral therapy in people with HIV. A v3.0 immunoSEQ assay was performed at survey level. TCRdb's copy holds only in-frame clones and misses some; the assay was immunoSEQ multiplex PCR. The data contain 15,000 to 20,000 clones, approximately 93% of them singletons. The sample in question was unsorted PBMCs, obtained 0.6 years after starting antiretroviral therapy. The TCR was taken from a woman in her thirties or forties with HIV.

CDR3 bases: TGCGCCAGCAGCCAAGAGGGGACAGGGGTATCGAACACTGAAGCTTTCTTT. Translating gives CASSQEGTGVSNTEAFF. The chain recombines TRBV4-1 with TRBJ1-1; 10 nucleotides align to TRBD1. CDR1 and CDR2 (germline): MGHRA, YSYEKL. Losses at the gene ends were 0 bases for V and 1 base for J; bases not matched to a gene: 5. CDR3 length: 17 residues.